This T cell receptor beta chain was recovered during a study of human T cells and chemical hapten exposure (dated by TCRdb to the early 2020s). Regarding the research as a whole: For sensitization, 2% DPC in acetone was applied to a 2 cm by 2 cm area of upper inner arm skin. The study tracked peripheral blood TCR repertoire changes in vivo during primary and secondary sensitization to the hapten diphenylcyclopropenone (DPC) in alopecia patients. Blood samples were taken from patients before sensitization (week 0) and then at 2, 6 and about 24 weeks after DPC sensitization. The mostly female patient cohort included alopecia areata with under or over 50% scalp involvement, alopecia totalis and alopecia universalis. Throughout the study period of 20 to 30 weeks, patients also received therapeutic DPC doses to the scalp every week. Twenty-nine alopecia patients provided blood for TCR sequencing at one to four time points (pre-sensitization, 2, 6 and 24 weeks). Libraries were pooled for sequencing, and variation in per-sample TCR yields was attributed mainly to small differences in library volumes within the pool. Patch testing was done on the upper back using Finn chambers containing 0.01% DPC, and results were scored after 6 days according to International Contact Dermatitis Research Group standards. General study outcomes and caveats: After repeated subsampling, changes were observed in the strength of the expansion versus patch-test correlation and in the threshold at which the correlation became significant. Alopecia, a presumed autoimmune disease, was present in all patients, so the immune response of the patients might differ from that of healthy individuals. Compared with pre-sensitization or healthy control sets, expanded TCRs formed significantly more large CDR3 similarity clusters, which is consistent with antigen-driven responses. No change with DPC sensitization was found in the number of TCRs above 1 in 1000 frequency, and no evidence of global repertoire structure alterations was found. Patch test score correlated positively with the number of PT1 expanded TCRs, reaching significance at thresholds 8, 16 and 32 but not at 4.

To note about this clonotype: The target of this receptor is not known. Per-base quality was not reported, and no clone a single base away is much larger than it.

Libraries were prepared through RACE. Data came from a NextSeq 500. Library preparation attached unique molecular identifiers to individual cDNA molecules for quantitative, reproducible TCR counting. Each blood RNA sample was used to sequence both TCR alpha and TCR beta chains. Regarding the original processing steps: The median number of TCRs per sample was over 85,000, ranging from roughly 20,000 to 690,600. V, J and CDR3 annotation of the TCR reads was carried out using the Decombinator software suite. Every sample was subsampled to the same number of TCRs (28,000) for the PS versus PT1 abundance plots. TCRs were defined as expanded if absent before sensitization and observed at least eight times at the 2-week time point. TCRdb reanalyzed the raw reads on its own, using fastp at Q25 for trimming and MiXCR for clone calling, and kept in-frame beta chains. Each CDR3 protein appears once, grouped with its most common genes and DNA. The authors' filters were not applied to this entry. Across this sample there are some 96,000 distinct CDR3 sequences, with 27% seen only once. Around a tenth of the sample lies in the top ten.

The time point label of this sample denotes: patch test 3, about 24 weeks after DPC sensitization. The intended sense of this specimen's treatment or condition label: therapeutic diphenylcyclopropenone sensitization with weekly scalp DPC. Blood at each patch-test visit was drawn before the patch test was applied. Eligible patients were aged 18 to 70, diagnosed with alopecia, deemed suitable for DPC therapy, and excluded if pregnant. Total RNA was extracted from unfractionated whole blood collected in Tempus Blood RNA tubes. Taken from cysteine to phenylalanine, the CDR3 has 15 residues. Of all the DNA, just the CDR3 is kept, 45 bases in frame from base 1. Trimming removed 6 bases from V and 4 bases from J, leaving 18 bases between the germline ends. As encoded in the germline V gene (reference sequence), CDR1 is PRHDT while CDR2 is FYEKMQ.

The sequence came from a man aged 40-55 years with alopecia areata. Some clones in this sample may be carry-over from other donors' samples. Here the chain combines TRBV13 and TRBJ2-5; perhaps TRBD2 is the D gene, with 5 bases matching. The source was whole blood, collected in connection with sensitization to the hapten diphenylcyclopropenone (DPC). The CDR3 protein: CASSSNGLSGETQYF. The nucleotide sequence is TGTGCCAGCAGTTCGAATGGACTGAGCGGAGAGACCCAGTACTTC. With the rest looked up from the reference TRBV13 and TRBJ2-5 genes rather than sequenced, the full variable domain is AAGVIQSPRHLIKEKRETATLKCYPIPRHDTVYWYQQGPGQDPQFLISFYEKMQSDKGSIPDRFSAQQFSDYHSELNMSSLELGDSALYFCASSSNGLSGETQYFGPGTRLLVL.